The 17 T cell receptor beta chains below all came from one sample that was sequenced in a study of T-cell memory formation after mild COVID-19. Each CDR3 protein gets one entry after TCRdb re-called the 5' RACE reads with MiXCR. The repertoire consists of 300,000 to 350,000 distinct CDR3 sequences, with approximately 13% occurring once and the leading ten covering approximately 22%. Material for sequencing was PBMCs or a T cell subset sorted from them (not recorded which). Every receptor here comes from a man aged 18 to 30 who had mild COVID-19 (a few samples of this study predate the infection). Cell type and time point are not known.

The sample holds many counts of this clonotype. The chain couples TRBV20-1 to TRBJ2-5; D call uncertain. V was pared by 6 bases and J by 4 bases, with 12 bases between. Per the germline V gene, CDR1 is DFQATT and CDR2 is SNEGSKA (reference sequence). There are 12 residues in the CDR3. CDR3 protein: CSAARTRETQYF. The CDR3 DNA sequence: TGCAGTGCCGCCCGGACCCGAGAGACCCAGTACTTC.

The chain carries TRBV12-3 or TRBV12-4 and TRBJ2-5; D uncertain. V lost 4 bases, J lost 5 bases, and 8 bases lay in between. This CDR3 is built from 12 residues. CDR3 sequence: CASSYLAETQYF. CDR3 DNA sequence: TGTGCCAGCAGTTACCTTGCGGAGACCCAGTACTTC.

This clonotype was picked up a small number of times. The rearrangement links TRBV5-5 to TRBJ1-2; possible D gene TRBD1, 6 bases. CDR3 length equals 16 residues. The V and J ends lost 5 bases and 2 bases respectively, with 19 bases between them. The V gene's germline CDR1 is SGHKS and CDR2 YYEKEE (reference sequence). The CDR3 coding sequence is TGTGCCAGCAGATCCTGGTTGGGGCAGGGGAACTATGGCTACACCTTC. Its translation: CASRSWLGQGNYGYTF.

This chain uses TRBV7-2 with TRBJ2-1, with 9 bases aligning to TRBD1. The CDR3 runs 15 residues. Germline trimming cut 3 bases from V and 4 bases from J; bases unmatched to any gene: 4. Looked up from germline, CDR1 is SGHTA and CDR2 is FQGNSA. The CDR3 spells CASSFGDRVYNEQFF. The CDR3 DNA follows: TGTGCCAGCAGCTTCGGGGACAGGGTTTACAATGAGCAGTTCTTC.

This clonotype was seen only a few times. This sequence joins TRBV12-3 or TRBV12-4 and TRBJ1-4, with 9 bases matching TRBD1. The trim removed 10 bases at V and 5 bases at J, leaving 8 bases unmatched. CDR3 length: 14 residues. The CDR3 is CATCEGQGNEKLFF. DNA of the CDR3: TGTGCCACCTGCGAAGGACAGGGGAATGAAAAACTGTTTTTT.

The V gene is TRBV2, the J gene TRBJ1-5; D not certain. The CDR3 extends over 12 amino acids. Germline assignment: CDR1 SNHLY and CDR2 FYNNEI. V dropped 3 bases and J dropped 6 bases, with 6 bases sitting between them. CDR3 residues: CASSEGIQPQHF. In DNA form, the CDR3 reads TGTGCCAGCAGTGAGGGGATTCAGCCCCAGCATTTT.

This clonotype was detected a few times. The V call is TRBV20-1, the J call TRBJ2-1; 7 bases map to TRBD2. Germline trimming cut 3 bases from V and 0 bases from J; bases unmatched to any gene: 2. CDR3 length: 14 residues. Germline V gives CDR1 DFQATT, CDR2 SNEGSKA (reference sequence). The CDR3 here is CSARGGSSYNEQFF. CDR3 sequence (DNA): TGCAGTGCTAGGGGGGGGAGCTCCTACAATGAGCAGTTCTTC.

The V call is TRBV6-2 or TRBV6-3, the J call TRBJ2-3; 10 nucleotides agree with TRBD2. V gave up 6 bases and J gave up 7 bases; unmatched junction bases: 4. Germline values: CDR1 MNHEY, CDR2 SVGEGT. This CDR3 has 13 residues. Here the CDR3 DNA reads TGTGCCAGCAGAACTAGCGGGACCAATACGCAGTATTTT. This gives the protein CASRTSGTNTQYF.

The rearrangement uses TRBV28 and TRBJ2-7; TRBD1 might be the D (6 bases). CDR1 is MDHEN and CDR2 is SYDVKM in the germline V gene. The V gene lost 6 bases and the J gene lost 0 bases, with 12 bases spanning the gap. The CDR3 contains 14 residues. CDR3 residues: CASSGQTLSYEQYV. CDR3 coding DNA: TGTGCCAGCAGCGGACAGACTCTCTCCTACGAGCAGTACGTC.

The chain carries TRBV7-9 and TRBJ2-5; D possibly corresponds to TRBD2 (5 bases). Germline V CDR1 and CDR2: SEHNR, FQNEAQ (reference sequence). CDR3 length: 12 amino acids. Trimming removed 8 bases from V and 5 bases from J, with 12 bases in between. The CDR3 region has the DNA TGTGCCAGCGACTCAGGACTGGAGACCCAGTACTTC. Its protein product is CASDSGLETQYF.

The DNA of the CDR3 is TGTGCCAGCTCTTGGCGCGGAGGGGATGAGCAGTTCTTC. Protein product: CASSWRGGDEQFF. The rearrangement uses TRBV18 and TRBJ2-1, with D perhaps TRBD2 (6 bases). The V and J ends lost 6 bases and 8 bases respectively, with 14 bases between them. Germline assignment: CDR1 KGHSH and CDR2 LQKENI. This CDR3 has 13 residues. Supplemented by reference TRBV18 and TRBJ2-1, the full variable domain reads NAGVMQNPRHLVRRRGQEARLRCSPMKGHSHVYWYRQLPEEGLKFMVYLQKENIIDESGMPKERFSAEFPKEGPSILRIQQVVRGDSAAYFCASSWRGGDEQFFGPGTRLTVL.

The chain recombines TRBV25-1 with TRBJ2-3; 9 bases fit TRBD1. The CDR3 sequence is 16 residues long. CDR1 and CDR2 from the germline V gene are MGHDK and SYGVNS. After removal of 1 base from V and 0 bases from J, the junction contained 2 bases not matched to a gene. In DNA, the CDR3 is TGTGCCAGCAGTGAATCGGGGACAGGGAGCACAGATACGCAGTATTTT. It yields the protein CASSESGTGSTDTQYF.

This clonotype was detected many times. V gene TRBV4-2 combines with J gene TRBJ1-1, with 7 bases that match TRBD1. The germline gives CDR1 LGHNA, CDR2 YNFKEQ. The CDR3 loop spans 15 amino acids. The V segment lost 0 bases and the J segment 3 bases; nucleotides outside the gene matches: 4. CDR3 sequence reads: CASSQEQTGYTEAFF. As DNA, the CDR3 is TGTGCCAGCAGCCAAGAACAGACAGGGTACACTGAAGCTTTCTTT.

This clonotype came up many times. The rearrangement links TRBV5-1 to TRBJ2-7, with 7 bases aligning to TRBD1. CDR1 is SGHRS and CDR2 is YFSETQ in the germline V gene. The CDR3 sequence is 14 residues long. Trimming removed 4 bases from V and 2 bases from J; junction bases left unmatched: 6. CDR3 coding DNA: TGCGCCAGCAGCCTGGACAGGATCCCCTACGAGCAGTACGTC. This sequence encodes CASSLDRIPYEQYV.

This clonotype was observed many times. The chain combines TRBV6-4 with TRBJ2-1; maybe TRBD2 (6 bases). Germline V CDR1 and CDR2: MRHNA, SNTAGT. V lost 4 bases, J lost 6 bases, and 10 bases lay in between. This CDR3 is built from 13 residues. The CDR3 DNA follows: TGTGCCAGCAGTGCCGAGGAGGGCAATGAGCAGTTCTTC. This sequence encodes CASSAEEGNEQFF.

This clonotype was counted a few times. The chain joins TRBV6-5 to TRBJ1-5; no reliable D call. CDR1 MNHEY and CDR2 SVGAGI come from the germline V gene. This CDR3 region has 13 residues. Trimming pared 0 bases from V and 7 bases from J, leaving 7 bases between. CDR3 bases: TGTGCCAGCAGTTACTCGAGGGTGCAGCCCCAGCATTTT. It is translated as CASSYSRVQPQHF.

This clonotype was picked up a small number of times. The V and J genes are TRBV5-1 and TRBJ1-1; 8 positions agree with TRBD1. The CDR3 has 14 amino acids. V dropped 4 bases and J dropped 4; count of bases not matched to a gene: 6. Germline CDR1 reads SGHRS; CDR2 reads YFSETQ. In nucleotides, the CDR3 is TGCGCCAGCAGCCAGGGGGCGCAAGGCACTGAAGCTTTCTTT. Protein product: CASSQGAQGTEAFF.